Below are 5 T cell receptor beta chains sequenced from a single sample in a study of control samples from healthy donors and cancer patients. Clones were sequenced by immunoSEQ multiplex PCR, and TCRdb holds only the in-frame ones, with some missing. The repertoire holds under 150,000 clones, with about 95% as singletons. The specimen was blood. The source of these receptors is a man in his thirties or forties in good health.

The DNA of the CDR3 is TGTGCCAGCAGCTTCTCCAGGGGGTACAATGAGCAGTTCTTC. As protein: CASSFSRGYNEQFF. V usage is TRBV7-9 and J usage is TRBJ2-1; 7 bases agree with TRBD1. The CDR3 sequence is 14 residues long. Germline lookup yields CDR1 SEHNR and CDR2 FQNEAQ (reference sequence). The ends lost 3 bases at V and 4 bases at J; junction bases unmatched: 3.

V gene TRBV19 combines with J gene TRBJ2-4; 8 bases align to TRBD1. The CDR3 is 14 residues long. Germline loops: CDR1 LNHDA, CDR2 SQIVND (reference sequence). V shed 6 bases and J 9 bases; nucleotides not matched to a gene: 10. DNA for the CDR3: TGTGCCAGTAGCTCCGGGACAGGAGGGGGCATTCAGTACTTC. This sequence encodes CASSSGTGGGIQYF.

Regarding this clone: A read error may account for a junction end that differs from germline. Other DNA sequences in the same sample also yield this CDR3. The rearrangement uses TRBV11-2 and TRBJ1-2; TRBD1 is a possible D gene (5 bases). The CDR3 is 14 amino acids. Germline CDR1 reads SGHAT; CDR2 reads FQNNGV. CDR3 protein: CASSLVGQGYGYTF. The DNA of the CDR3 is TGCGCCAGCAGCTTAGTAGGGCAGGGTTATGGCTACACCTTC.

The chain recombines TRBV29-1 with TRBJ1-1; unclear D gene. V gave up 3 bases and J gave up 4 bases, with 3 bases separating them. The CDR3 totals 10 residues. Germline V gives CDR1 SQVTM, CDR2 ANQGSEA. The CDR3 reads CSVEVTEAFF. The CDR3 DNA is TGCAGCGTTGAGGTCACTGAAGCTTTCTTT.

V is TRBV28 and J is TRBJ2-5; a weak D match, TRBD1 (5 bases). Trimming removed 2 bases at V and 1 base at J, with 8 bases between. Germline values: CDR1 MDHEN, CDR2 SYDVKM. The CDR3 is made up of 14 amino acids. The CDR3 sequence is CASSLAGIQETQYF. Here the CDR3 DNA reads TGTGCCAGCAGTTTAGCAGGGATCCAAGAGACCCAGTACTTC.